This TCR beta chain was obtained from a study of blood T cell repertoires in COVID-19. Study summary: Donors in the United States, Italy and Spain gave samples during acute or convalescent COVID-19.

Trimming cost V 1 base and J 4 bases, with 10 bases left between them. CDR3 size: 14 residues. Germline lookup yields CDR1 LNHDA and CDR2 SQIVND (reference sequence). In the original analysis: Researchers report that nucleated cell counts were estimated from reference gene primer amplification. Produced via immunoSEQ multiplex PCR; TCRdb's table is partial and in-frame only. That table furnishes V, J and clone size, whereas the DNA furnished D and trimming. The sample has roughly 250,000 clones, roughly 90% seen once. The sequencing sample was made of peripheral blood. V and J are TRBV19 and TRBJ1-2; D possibly corresponds to TRBD1 (5 bases). The clonotype originates from a man aged 60 to 69 who had recovered from COVID-19. CDR3 sequence: CASSIGGDLYGYTF. CDR3 nucleotides: TGTGCCAGTAGTATAGGGGGCGACCTCTATGGCTACACCTTC.